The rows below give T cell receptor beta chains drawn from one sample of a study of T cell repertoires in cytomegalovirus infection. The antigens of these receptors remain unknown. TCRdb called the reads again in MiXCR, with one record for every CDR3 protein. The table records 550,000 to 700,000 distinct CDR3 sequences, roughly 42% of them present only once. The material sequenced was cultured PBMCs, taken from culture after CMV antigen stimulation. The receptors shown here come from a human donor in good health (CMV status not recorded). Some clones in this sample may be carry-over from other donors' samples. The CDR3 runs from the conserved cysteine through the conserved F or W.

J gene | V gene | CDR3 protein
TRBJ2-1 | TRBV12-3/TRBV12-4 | CASTGGVPAYNEQFF
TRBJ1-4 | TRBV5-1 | CASSQSGEEKLFF
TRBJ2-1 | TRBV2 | CASIAGTSYEQFF
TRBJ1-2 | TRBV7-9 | CASYSSGSNYGYTF
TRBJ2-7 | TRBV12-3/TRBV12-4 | CASSSPGHGAEQYF
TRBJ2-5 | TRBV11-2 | CASSPTSGVLRGAQYF
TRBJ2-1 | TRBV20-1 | CSAREPLGEQFF
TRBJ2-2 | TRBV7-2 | CASSLAASGGAGGELFF
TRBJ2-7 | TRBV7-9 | CASTDSFITETYEQYF
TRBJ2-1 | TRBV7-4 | CASSSTGGYRSEQFF
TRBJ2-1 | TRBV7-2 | CASSSSGSLYNEQFF
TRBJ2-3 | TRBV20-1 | CSATRLAASTDTQYF
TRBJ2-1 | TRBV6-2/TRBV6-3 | CASSYRQPKGNEQFF
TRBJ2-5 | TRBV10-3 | CAISERGGGGQETQYF
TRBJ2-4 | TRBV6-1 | CASSGTYDQDIQYF
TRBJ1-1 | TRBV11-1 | CASSFSYRGGTEAFF
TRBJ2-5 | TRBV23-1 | CASSQSGGGLSETQYF
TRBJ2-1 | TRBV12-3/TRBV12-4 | CASSRLAGNNEQFF
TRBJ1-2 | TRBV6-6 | CASTGDGAGSLF
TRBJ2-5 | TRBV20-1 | CSARGGTQETQYF
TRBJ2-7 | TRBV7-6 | CASSLVGQLSCEQYF
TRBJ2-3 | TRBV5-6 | CASSSLWAGAADTQYF
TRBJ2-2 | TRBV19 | CASTTGYRSGELFF
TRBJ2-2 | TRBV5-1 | CASSRASGSDTGELFF
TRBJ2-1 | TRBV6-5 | CASSLRAALGGHNEQFF
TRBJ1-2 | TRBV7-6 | CASSSGQGANYGYTF
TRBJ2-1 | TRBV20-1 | CSAAGSGNEQFF
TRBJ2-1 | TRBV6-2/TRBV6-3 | CASSYLRLAGLDF
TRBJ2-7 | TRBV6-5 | CASLGTASYEQYF
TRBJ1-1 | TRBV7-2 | CASSLGTGTGAFF
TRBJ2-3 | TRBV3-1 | CASSPLLFAGGTDTQYF
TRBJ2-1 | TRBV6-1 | CASSEYLAGGSHEQFF
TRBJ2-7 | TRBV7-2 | CASSLVWGGLSHEQYF
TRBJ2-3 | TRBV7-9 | CASTPPTSTDTQYF
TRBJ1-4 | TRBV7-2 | CASSPQGQGTNEKLFF
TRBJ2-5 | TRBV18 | CASTPRPSKETQYF
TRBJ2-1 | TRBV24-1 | CATSDATSPTNEQFF
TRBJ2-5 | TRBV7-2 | CASSYRTGGKTQYF
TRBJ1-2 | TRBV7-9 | CASSHGQGGGGSYGYTF
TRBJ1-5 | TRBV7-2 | CASSPQFRQPQHF
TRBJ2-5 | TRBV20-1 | CSARDSRNPWETQYF